These 20 T cell receptor beta chains were sequenced from one sample in a study of tumor T cells in aggressive B-cell lymphoma. Sequencing used immunoSEQ multiplex PCR; TCRdb keeps in-frame clones, though not all of them. The sample lists about 5,300 clones; about 90% were seen once. Sequenced sample: tumor tissue. These receptors were obtained from an adult with diffuse large B cell lymphoma.

The V gene is TRBV7-8, the J gene TRBJ2-1; a possible D gene is TRBD2 (5 bases). The ends were cut back, 4 bases at V and 6 bases at J, with 10 bases in the middle. This CDR3 region has 13 residues. Germline V gene data show CDR1 as SGHVS and CDR2 as FQNEAQ. CDR3 sequence reads: CASSSEGINEQFF. CDR3 nucleotide sequence: TGTGCCAGCAGCTCCGAGGGTATCAATGAGCAGTTCTTC. The variable domain in full, completed from reference TRBV7-8 and TRBJ2-1, reads GAGVSQSPRYKVAKRGQDVALRCDPISGHVSLFWYQQALGQGPEFLTYFQNEAQLDKSGLPSDRFFAERPEGSVSTLKIQRTQQEDSAVYLCASSSEGINEQFFGPGTRLTVL.

The V and J genes are TRBV7-2 and TRBJ2-1; D is unresolved. The germline V gene has CDR1 SGHTA and CDR2 FQGNSA. The germline V and J ends were trimmed by 6 bases and 3 bases, with 12 bases remaining between them. CDR3 length: 14 amino acids. The CDR3 spells CASRDSPLYNEQFF. In nucleotides, the CDR3 is TGTGCCAGCAGAGACTCCCCGCTCTACAATGAGCAGTTCTTC.

J is TRBJ2-1 and V is TRBV7-2, with D possibly matching TRBD2 (6 bases). The V gene's germline CDR1 is SGHTA and CDR2 FQGNSA. Trimming removed 5 bases at V and 6 bases at J, with 8 bases between. The CDR3 spans 12 residues. The CDR3: CASSQTSNEQFF. The CDR3 nucleotides read TGTGCCAGCAGCCAGACTAGCAATGAGCAGTTCTTC.

This clone was found once. The gene calls are TRBV7-9 and TRBJ2-7, with TRBD2 identical over 7 bases. V was clipped by 2 bases and J by 5 bases; unmatched bases: 6. Per the germline V gene, CDR1 is SEHNR and CDR2 is FQNEAQ (reference sequence). This CDR3 is 14 amino acids long. The CDR3 region is CASSLLGGVDEQYF. The CDR3 DNA reads as TGTGCCAGCAGCTTATTGGGAGGGGTAGACGAGCAGTACTTC.

The chain carries TRBV9 and TRBJ2-7; D unclear. Germline V gives CDR1 SGDLS, CDR2 YYNGEE. V lost 0 bases to trimming and J lost 9 bases, with 13 bases between them. This CDR3 region has 13 residues. The CDR3, as DNA: TGTGCCAGCAGCGTAGATCAGGTTGGCGCGCAGTACTTC. Translation gives CASSVDQVGAQYF. Using reference TRBV9 and TRBJ2-7 for the parts outside the CDR3, the full variable domain is DSGVTQTPKHLITATGQRVTLRCSPRSGDLSVYWYQQSLDQGLQFLIQYYNGEERAKGNILERFSAQQFPDLHSELNLSSLELGDSALYFCASSVDQVGAQYFGPGTRLTVT.

This sequence joins TRBV14 and TRBJ2-3; 10 bases are a match to TRBD2. Germline V gives CDR1 SGHDN, CDR2 FVKESK. This CDR3 has 17 residues. Losses at the gene ends were 1 base for V and 5 bases for J; bases not matched to a gene: 9. The CDR3 DNA sequence: TGTGCCAGCAGCCAAGGTCCTAGCGGGAGCCTCAGAGATACGCAGTATTTT. It is translated as CASSQGPSGSLRDTQYF. The full variable domain, completed using reference TRBV14 and TRBJ2-3, is EAGVTQFPSHSVIEKGQTVTLRCDPISGHDNLYWYRRVMGKEIKFLLHFVKESKQDESGMPNNRFLAERTGGTYSTLKVQPAELEDSGVYFCASSQGPSGSLRDTQYFGPGTRLTVL.

J is TRBJ1-1 and V is TRBV18; no clear D. CDR1 and CDR2 from the germline V gene are KGHSH and LQKENI. The CDR3 is made up of 14 amino acids. V was pared by 6 bases and J by 0 bases, with 11 bases between. This CDR3 is CASSNRYMNTEAFF. CDR3 DNA sequence: TGTGCCAGCTCCAACCGTTACATGAACACTGAAGCTTTCTTT.

This clone turned up a few times. The rearrangement uses TRBV27 and TRBJ1-2; D unclear. This CDR3 comprises 15 residues. V lost 0 bases, J lost 4 bases, and 12 bases lay in between. Looked up from germline, CDR1 is MNHEY and CDR2 is SMNVEV (reference sequence). DNA of the CDR3: TGTGCCAGCAGTTTATCCACACCGGGAGTCTATGGCTACACCTTC. Encoded protein: CASSLSTPGVYGYTF.

This clone has just a few counts. This chain links TRBV25-1 with TRBJ1-1; perhaps TRBD1 as D (6 bases). CDR1 and CDR2 (germline): MGHDK, SYGVNS. V shed 0 bases and J shed 0 bases, with 8 bases lying between them. CDR3 size: 15 residues. The CDR3 DNA reads TGTGCCAGCAGTGAATATGGGGGCGTGAACACTGAAGCTTTCTTT. Translating gives CASSEYGGVNTEAFF.

Of note for this clone: At one boundary the junction diverges from the germline segment, which might be a read error. Additional DNA sequences in this sample encode the identical CDR3. This chain connects TRBV7-9 to TRBJ1-2, with unresolved D. The CDR3 is made up of 17 amino acids. Looked up from germline, CDR1 is SEHNR and CDR2 is FQNEAQ (reference sequence). The CDR3: CASSPGRQTELLYGYTF. The CDR3 bases are TGTGCCAGCAGCCCGGGGAGGCAGACGGAGCTCCTTTATGGCTATACCTTC.

The chain couples TRBV4-3 to TRBJ2-2; the D gene is possibly TRBD2 (5 bases). There are 16 residues in the CDR3. With 4 bases removed from V and 2 bases from J, the gap between germline ends came to 14 bases. From germline, CDR1 is LGHNA and CDR2 YSLEER. CDR3 bases: TGCGCCAGCAGCCTCGGGTTCGGGGTTAACACCGGGGAGCTGTTTTTT. As protein: CASSLGFGVNTGELFF.

This clone came up once. The chain joins TRBV6-1 to TRBJ2-7; weak D call: TRBD1 (6 bases). Germline CDR1 and CDR2: MNHNS and SASEGT. V lost 9 bases and J lost 5, with 17 bases in between. This CDR3 is 13 amino acids long. Here the CDR3 reads CASEMKGGNEQYF. Written as DNA, the CDR3 is TGTGCCAGTGAGATGAAAGGGGGAAACGAGCAGTACTTC.

This chain joins TRBV29-1 and TRBJ1-1; D is undetermined. CDR1 is SQVTM, CDR2 ANQGSEA, per germline. Deletions cut 5 bases from V and 8 bases from J, with 15 bases between. The CDR3 totals 12 residues. CDR3 in amino acids: CSVRRIQREAFF. Written as DNA, the CDR3 is TGCAGCGTTAGACGGATTCAGAGGGAAGCTTTCTTT. Variable domain in full (rest from reference TRBV29-1 and TRBJ1-1): SAVISQKPSRDICQRGTSLTIQCQVDSQVTMMFWYRQQPGQSLTLIATANQGSEATYESGFVIDKFPISRPNLTFSTLTVSNMSPEDSSIYLCSVRRIQREAFFGQGTRLTVV.

The rearrangement joins TRBV7-9 to TRBJ2-3; 10 bases map to TRBD1. Germline CDR1 is SEHNR and CDR2 is FQNEAQ (reference sequence). The CDR3 length is 17 residues. Trimming cost V 2 bases and J 1 base; bases outside gene matches: 6. CDR3 in amino acids: CASSLRDRGGGTDTQYF. As DNA, the CDR3 is TGTGCCAGCAGCTTAAGGGACAGGGGAGGGGGCACAGATACGCAGTATTTT.

The chain carries TRBV29-1 and TRBJ1-1, with D unresolved. Germline CDR1 SQVTM, CDR2 ANQGSEA. The CDR3 runs to 12 residues. Trimming cost V 6 bases and J 4 bases, with 12 bases left between them. Here the CDR3 reads CSVTHGSTEAFF. The CDR3 DNA is TGCAGCGTGACCCACGGGAGCACTGAAGCTTTCTTT. Supplemented by reference TRBV29-1 and TRBJ1-1, the full variable domain reads SAVISQKPSRDICQRGTSLTIQCQVDSQVTMMFWYRQQPGQSLTLIATANQGSEATYESGFVIDKFPISRPNLTFSTLTVSNMSPEDSSIYLCSVTHGSTEAFFGQGTRLTVV.

This clone was recorded a few times. V gene TRBV11-2 combines with J gene TRBJ2-1; TRBD2 matches 7 bases. From germline, CDR1 is SGHAT and CDR2 FQNNGV. This CDR3 comprises 16 residues. V was clipped by 4 bases and J by 3 bases; unmatched bases: 9. The DNA for the CDR3 is TGTGCCAGCAGCTCGGCGGGAGTGAGGGTCTACAATGAGCAGTTCTTC. This sequence encodes CASSSAGVRVYNEQFF.

The rearrangement uses TRBV6-5 and TRBJ1-3; no reliable D call. The ends were cut back, 6 bases at V and 1 base at J, with 13 bases in the middle. This CDR3 region has 15 residues. The germline gives CDR1 MNHEY, CDR2 SVGAGI. CDR3 DNA: TGTGCCAGCAGCTCCCCGTTCGAGTCTGGAAACACCATATATTTT. The encoded protein is CASSSPFESGNTIYF.

The chain uses TRBV4-3 and TRBJ2-3, with 8 bases fitting TRBD1. The germline V gene has CDR1 LGHNA and CDR2 YSLEER. There are 15 residues in the CDR3. J gave up 6 bases and V 0 bases, and 5 bases lay outside the gene matches. CDR3 sequence: CASSQELRGLDTQYF. DNA for the CDR3: TGCGCCAGCAGCCAAGAGCTCAGGGGGCTTGATACGCAGTATTTT.

This chain connects TRBV7-9 to TRBJ2-3, with TRBD1 as a possible D gene (6 bases). V was trimmed by 3 bases and J by 3 bases, leaving 13 bases between them. Looked up from germline, CDR1 is SEHNR and CDR2 is FQNEAQ (reference sequence). The CDR3 totals 15 residues. This CDR3 is CASSLSNRGTDTQYF. CDR3 in DNA: TGTGCCAGCAGCTTGTCAAATAGGGGGACAGATACGCAGTATTTT.

By its share, this clone is large (0.1 to 1%). The rearrangement joins TRBV21-1 to TRBJ1-1. TRBV21-1 is a recognized pseudogene. The CDR3 has 15 residues. The CDR3 region is CASSNIERANTEAFF. In nucleotides, the CDR3 is TGTGCCAGCAGCAACATTGAGAGGGCGAACACTGAAGCTTTCTTT.